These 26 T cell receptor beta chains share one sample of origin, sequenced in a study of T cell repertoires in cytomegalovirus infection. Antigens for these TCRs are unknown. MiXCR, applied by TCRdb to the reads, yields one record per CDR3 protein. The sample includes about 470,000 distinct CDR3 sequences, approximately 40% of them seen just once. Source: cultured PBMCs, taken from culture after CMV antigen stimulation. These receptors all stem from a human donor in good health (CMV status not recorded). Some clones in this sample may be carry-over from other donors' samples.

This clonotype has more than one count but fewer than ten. The DNA for the CDR3 is TGTGCCAGCAGCGGGGGACAGGGGCTCGGGTCACCCCTCCACTTT. It codes for CASSGGQGLGSPLHF. The chain is built from TRBV9 and TRBJ1-6; 10 nucleotides agree with TRBD1. There are 15 residues in the CDR3. Unmatched junction bases numbered 7, after V lost 3 bases and J lost 10 bases. In germline, CDR1 is SGDLS, CDR2 YYNGEE.

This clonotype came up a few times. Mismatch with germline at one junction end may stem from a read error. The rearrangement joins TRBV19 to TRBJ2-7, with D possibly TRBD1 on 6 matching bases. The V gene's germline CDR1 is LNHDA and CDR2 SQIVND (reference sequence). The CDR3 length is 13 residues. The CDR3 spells CASSIDGSDRYLF. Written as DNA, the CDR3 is TGTGCCAGTAGTATAGATGGGTCGGACAGATACCTCTTC.

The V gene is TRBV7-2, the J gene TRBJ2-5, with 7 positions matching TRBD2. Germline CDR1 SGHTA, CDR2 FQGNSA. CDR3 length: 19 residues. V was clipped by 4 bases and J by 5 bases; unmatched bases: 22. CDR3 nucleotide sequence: TGTGCCAGCAGCTCCCCCGGTGACGGGGGAGGGCCATCGTGGGAGACCCAGTACTTC. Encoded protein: CASSSPGDGGGPSWETQYF.

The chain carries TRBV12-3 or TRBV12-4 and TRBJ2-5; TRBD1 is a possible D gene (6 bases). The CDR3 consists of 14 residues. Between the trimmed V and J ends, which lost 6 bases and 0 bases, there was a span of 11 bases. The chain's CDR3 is CASSPGTYQETQYF. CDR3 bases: TGTGCCAGCAGCCCCGGGACATACCAAGAGACCCAGTACTTC.

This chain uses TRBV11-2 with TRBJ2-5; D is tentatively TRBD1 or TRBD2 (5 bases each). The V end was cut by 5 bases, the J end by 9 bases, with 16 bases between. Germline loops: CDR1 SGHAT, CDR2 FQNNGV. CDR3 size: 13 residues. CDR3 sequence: CASSGTGEAAQYF. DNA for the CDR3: TGTGCCAGCAGCGGTACAGGAGAAGCGGCCCAGTACTTC.

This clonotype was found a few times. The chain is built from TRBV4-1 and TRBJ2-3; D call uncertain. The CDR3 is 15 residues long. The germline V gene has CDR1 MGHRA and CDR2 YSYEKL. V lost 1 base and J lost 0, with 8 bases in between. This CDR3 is CASSQVIPSTDTQYF. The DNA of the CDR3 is TGCGCCAGCAGCCAAGTAATCCCCAGCACAGATACGCAGTATTTT.

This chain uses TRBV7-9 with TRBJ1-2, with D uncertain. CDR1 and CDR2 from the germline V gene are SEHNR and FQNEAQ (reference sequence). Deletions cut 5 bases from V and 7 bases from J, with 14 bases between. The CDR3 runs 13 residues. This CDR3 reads CASSAREPAGYTF. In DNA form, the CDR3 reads TGTGCCAGCAGCGCTAGGGAACCGGCTGGCTACACCTTC. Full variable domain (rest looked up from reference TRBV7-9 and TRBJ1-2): DTGVSQNPRHKITKRGQNVTFRCDPISEHNRLYWYRQTLGQGPEFLTYFQNEAQLEKSRLLSDRFSAERPKGSFSTLEIQRTEQGDSAMYLCASSAREPAGYTFGSGTRLTVV.

The CDR3, as DNA: TGTGCCAGCCACCAGGGAAAACTCTACGAGCAGTACTTC. Translating gives CASHQGKLYEQYF. The chain employs TRBV7-6 and TRBJ2-7, with D possibly being TRBD1 (5 bases). CDR3 size: 13 residues. CDR1 is SGHVS, CDR2 FNYEAQ, per germline. V lost 8 bases, J lost 3 bases, and 14 bases lay in between.

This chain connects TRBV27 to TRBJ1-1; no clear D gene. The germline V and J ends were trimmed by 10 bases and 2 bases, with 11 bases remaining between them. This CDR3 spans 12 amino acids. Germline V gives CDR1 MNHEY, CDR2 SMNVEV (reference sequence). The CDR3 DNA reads TGTGCCACCGAGGGCCGTAACACTGAAGCTTTCTTT. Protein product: CATEGRNTEAFF.

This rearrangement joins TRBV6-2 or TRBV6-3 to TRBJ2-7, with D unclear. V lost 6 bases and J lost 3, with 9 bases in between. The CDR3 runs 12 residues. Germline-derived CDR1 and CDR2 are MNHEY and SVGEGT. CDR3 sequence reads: CASSRGLYEQYF. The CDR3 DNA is TGTGCCAGCAGCCGAGGCCTCTACGAGCAGTACTTC.

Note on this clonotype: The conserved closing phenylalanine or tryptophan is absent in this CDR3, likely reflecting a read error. CDR3 region: CASRIRSWQETQYL. In DNA form, the CDR3 reads TGTGCCAGCAGAATCAGATCTTGGCAAGAGACCCAGTACTTA. The rearrangement uses TRBV7-8 and TRBJ2-5; D not resolved. The V gene lost 6 bases and the J gene lost 2 bases, with 13 bases spanning the gap. Germline V CDR1 and CDR2: SGHVS, FQNEAQ. The CDR3 length is 14 residues.

This CDR3 is CASSQGQGNIQYF. Here the CDR3 DNA reads TGTGCCAGCAGCCAAGGTCAGGGAAACATTCAGTACTTC. The chain employs TRBV4-2 and TRBJ2-4, with a possible D match to TRBD1 (5 bases). The CDR3 runs to 13 residues. Trimming removed 1 base from V and 6 bases from J, with 7 bases in between. CDR1 and CDR2 (germline): LGHNA, YNFKEQ.

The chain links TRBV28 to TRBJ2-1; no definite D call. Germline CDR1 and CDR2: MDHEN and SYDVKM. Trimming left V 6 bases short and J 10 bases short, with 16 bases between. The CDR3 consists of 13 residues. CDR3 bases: TGTGCCAGCAGACCTTGGGAACCTGGGGAGCAGTTCTTC. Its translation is CASRPWEPGEQFF.

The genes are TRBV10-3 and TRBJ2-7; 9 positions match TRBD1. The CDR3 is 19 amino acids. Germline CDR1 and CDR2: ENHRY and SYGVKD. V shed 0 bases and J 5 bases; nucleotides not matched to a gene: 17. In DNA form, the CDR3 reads TGTGCCATCAGTGAGTCGTTAGGAATCAGCGGGACAGGGTCGAACGAGCAGTACTTC. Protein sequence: CAISESLGISGTGSNEQYF.

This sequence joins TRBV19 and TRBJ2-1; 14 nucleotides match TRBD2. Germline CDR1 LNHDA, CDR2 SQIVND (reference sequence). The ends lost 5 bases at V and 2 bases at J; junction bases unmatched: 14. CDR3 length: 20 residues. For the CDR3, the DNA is TGTGCCAGTAGTTCTCGGACTAGCGGGAGGCCCGATAGCACCTACAATGAGCAGTTCTTC. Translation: CASSSRTSGRPDSTYNEQFF.

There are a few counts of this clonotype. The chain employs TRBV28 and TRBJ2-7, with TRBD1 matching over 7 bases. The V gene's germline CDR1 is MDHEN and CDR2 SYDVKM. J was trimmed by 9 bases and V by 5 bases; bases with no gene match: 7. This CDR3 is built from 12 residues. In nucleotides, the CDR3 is TGTGCCAGCAGTATCCAGAGGGGGCGGCAGTACTTC. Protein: CASSIQRGRQYF. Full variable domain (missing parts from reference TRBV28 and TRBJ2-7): DVKVTQSSRYLVKRTGEKVFLECVQDMDHENMFWYRQDPGLGLRLIYFSYDVKMKEKGDIPEGYSVSREKKERFSLILESASTNQTSMYLCASSIQRGRQYFGPGTRLTVT.

DNA for the CDR3: TGTGCCAGCAGCGACCCGGGACTAGTGGCAGATACGCAGTATTTT. This translates into CASSDPGLVADTQYF. This rearrangement joins TRBV2 to TRBJ2-3; TRBD2 aligns across 8 bases. Germline V CDR1 and CDR2: SNHLY, FYNNEI. The V gene end was trimmed by 6 bases and the J gene end by 4 bases; junction bases not matched to a gene: 9. The CDR3 is 15 residues long.

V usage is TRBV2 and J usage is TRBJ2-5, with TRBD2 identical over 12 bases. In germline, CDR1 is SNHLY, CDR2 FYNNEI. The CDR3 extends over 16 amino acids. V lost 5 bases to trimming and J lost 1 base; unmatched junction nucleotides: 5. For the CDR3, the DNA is TGTGCCAGCAGTCCTCCACTAGCGGGAGGCCAAGAGACCCAGTACTTC. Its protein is CASSPPLAGGQETQYF.

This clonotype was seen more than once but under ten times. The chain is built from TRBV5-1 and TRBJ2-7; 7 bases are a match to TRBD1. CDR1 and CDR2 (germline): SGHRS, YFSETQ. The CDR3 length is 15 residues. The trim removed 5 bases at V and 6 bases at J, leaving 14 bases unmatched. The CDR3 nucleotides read TGCGCCAGCAGGCTGCGTTGGGACAGTCTAGTCGAGCAGTACTTC. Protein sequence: CASRLRWDSLVEQYF. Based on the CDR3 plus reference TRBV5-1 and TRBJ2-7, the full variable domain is KAGVTQTPRYLIKTRGQQVTLSCSPISGHRSVSWYQQTPGQGLQFLFEYFSETQRNKGNFPGRFSGRQFSNSRSEMNVSTLELGDSALYLCASRLRWDSLVEQYFGPGTRLTVT.

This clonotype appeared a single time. This CDR3 reads CSARGGLRGYTF. The CDR3 bases are TGCAGTGCTAGGGGTGGATTGCGTGGCTACACCTTC. The rearrangement uses TRBV20-1 and TRBJ1-2, with no clear D. V gave up 3 bases and J gave up 7 bases, with 12 bases separating them. This CDR3 spans 12 amino acids. CDR1 is DFQATT and CDR2 is SNEGSKA in the germline V gene (reference sequence).

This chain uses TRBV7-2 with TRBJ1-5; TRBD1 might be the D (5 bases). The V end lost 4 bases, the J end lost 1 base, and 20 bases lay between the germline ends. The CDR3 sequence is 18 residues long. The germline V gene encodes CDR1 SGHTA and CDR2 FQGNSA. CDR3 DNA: TGTGCCAGCAGCTCTTGGGGGAGGCGAGGCGAGAGCAATCAGCCCCAGCATTTT. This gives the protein CASSSWGRRGESNQPQHF.

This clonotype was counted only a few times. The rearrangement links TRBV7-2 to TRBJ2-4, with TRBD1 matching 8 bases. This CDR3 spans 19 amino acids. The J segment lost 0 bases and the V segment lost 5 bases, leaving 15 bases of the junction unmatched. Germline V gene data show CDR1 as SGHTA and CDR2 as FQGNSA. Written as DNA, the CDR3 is TGTGCCAGCAGCCCCGGCAGACAGGGGCCGTCAAGAGCCAAAAACATTCAGTACTTC. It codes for CASSPGRQGPSRAKNIQYF.

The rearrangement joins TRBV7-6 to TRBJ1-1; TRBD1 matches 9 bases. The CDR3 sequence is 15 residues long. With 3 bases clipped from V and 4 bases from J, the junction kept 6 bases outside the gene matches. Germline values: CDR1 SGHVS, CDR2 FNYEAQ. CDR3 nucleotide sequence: TGTGCCAGCAGCTTGGGACAGGGTTTCGGCACTGAAGCTTTCTTT. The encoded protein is CASSLGQGFGTEAFF.

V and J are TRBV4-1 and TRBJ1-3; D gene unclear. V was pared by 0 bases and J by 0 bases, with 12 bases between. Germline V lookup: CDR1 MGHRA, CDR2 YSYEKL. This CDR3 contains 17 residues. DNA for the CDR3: TGCGCCAGCAGCCAAGATCGGTTGCAGCACTCTGGAAACACCATATATTTT. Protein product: CASSQDRLQHSGNTIYF.

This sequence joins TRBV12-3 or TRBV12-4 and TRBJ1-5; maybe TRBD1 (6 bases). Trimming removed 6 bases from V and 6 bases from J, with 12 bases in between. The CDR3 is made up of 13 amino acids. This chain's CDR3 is CASSLQGFQPQHF. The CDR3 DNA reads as TGTGCCAGCAGCTTACAGGGTTTTCAGCCCCAGCATTTT.

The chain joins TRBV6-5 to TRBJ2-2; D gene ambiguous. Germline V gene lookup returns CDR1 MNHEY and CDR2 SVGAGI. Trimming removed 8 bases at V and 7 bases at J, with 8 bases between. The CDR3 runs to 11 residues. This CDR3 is CASGRIGELFF. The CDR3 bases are TGTGCCAGCGGCAGAATCGGGGAGCTGTTTTTT.